The 28 T cell receptor beta chains reported below all come from one sample, sequenced in a study of low-dose radiotherapy and immunotherapy resistance in tumors. Primers targeting TRAV and TRBV primed first-strand cDNA, covering alpha and beta chains. Both a constant-region primer and a V-primer adapter served to amplify TCRs across roughly 20 PCR cycles. TCRdb recomputed calls from the reads with MiXCR, one row per CDR3 protein. Of roughly 17,000 distinct CDR3 sequences listed, 70% are singletons. The source of these receptors is a human donor with advanced metastatic prostate, ovarian, gallbladder or colorectal cancer (not recorded which). This table probably holds off-target reads from a library built for another chain.

V is TRBV10-3 and J is TRBJ1-2; D unclear. CDR3 length: 14 residues. From germline, CDR1 is ENHRY and CDR2 SYGVKD. Trimming left V 0 bases short and J 3 bases short, with 8 bases between. The CDR3 coding sequence is TGTGCCATCAGTGAGTCGCGGCGAGACTATGGCTACACCTTC. Protein: CAISESRRDYGYTF.

The CDR3: CASSLVPGLAGGRGTDTQYF. CDR3 nucleotide sequence: TGTGCCAGCAGCTTGGTCCCGGGACTAGCGGGGGGCCGGGGCACAGATACGCAGTATTTT. The rearrangement links TRBV5-4 to TRBJ2-3; TRBD2 agrees at 15 bases. The ends lost 0 bases at V and 1 base at J; junction bases unmatched: 9. CDR1 is SGHNT, CDR2 YYREEE, per germline (reference sequence). This CDR3 contains 20 residues. The full variable domain, in which reference TRBV5-4 and TRBJ2-3 provide the parts outside the CDR3, is ETGVTQSPTHLIKTRGQQVTLRCSSQSGHNTVSWYQQALGQGPQFIFQYYREEENGRGNFPPRFSGLQFPNYSSELNVNALELDDSALYLCASSLVPGLAGGRGTDTQYFGPGTRLTVL.

V and J are TRBV7-9 and TRBJ2-7; D not resolved. The length of the CDR3 is 12 residues. Germline CDR1 SEHNR, CDR2 FQNEAQ (reference sequence). The ends were cut back, 3 bases at V and 2 bases at J, with 5 bases in the middle. In DNA, the CDR3 is TGTGCCAGCAGCTTCGCGACCTACGAGCAGTACTTC. It yields the protein CASSFATYEQYF. The whole variable domain, filled in from reference TRBV7-9 and TRBJ2-7, reads DTGVSQNPRHKITKRGQNVTFRCDPISEHNRLYWYRQTLGQGPEFLTYFQNEAQLEKSRLLSDRFSAERPKGSFSTLEIQRTEQGDSAMYLCASSFATYEQYFGPGTRLTVT.

The chain carries TRBV20-1 and TRBJ2-7; D is possibly TRBD2 (6 bases). Per the germline V gene, CDR1 is DFQATT and CDR2 is SNEGSKA (reference sequence). V lost 0 bases, J lost 9 bases, and 21 bases lay in between. This CDR3 spans 15 amino acids. The CDR3 DNA is TGCAGTGCTAGAGATCCGGACGGAGGGACCAGAGGGCAGTACTTC. It translates to CSARDPDGGTRGQYF.

This chain uses TRBV5-4 with TRBJ2-5; 9 positions agree with TRBD2. Germline V CDR1 and CDR2: SGHNT, YYREEE (reference sequence). CDR3 length: 14 residues. V was pared by 4 bases and J by 2 bases, with 3 bases of the junction left unmatched. CDR3 in amino acids: CASSGAGGQETQYF. CDR3 DNA sequence: TGTGCCAGCAGCGGAGCGGGGGGTCAAGAGACCCAGTACTTC. The full variable domain, rest sourced from reference TRBV5-4 and TRBJ2-5, is ETGVTQSPTHLIKTRGQQVTLRCSSQSGHNTVSWYQQALGQGPQFIFQYYREEENGRGNFPPRFSGLQFPNYSSELNVNALELDDSALYLCASSGAGGQETQYFGPGTRLLVL.

V gene TRBV6-2 or TRBV6-3 combines with J gene TRBJ2-3; 9 positions agree with TRBD1. The V segment lost 6 bases and the J segment 2 bases; nucleotides outside the gene matches: 6. Germline values: CDR1 MNHEY, CDR2 SVGEGT. The CDR3 length is 15 residues. CDR3 nucleotide sequence: TGTGCCAGCAGCCAGGACAGGGGATTCACAGATACGCAGTATTTT. Amino acid sequence: CASSQDRGFTDTQYF.

This chain joins TRBV11-1 and TRBJ2-1, with 7 bases aligning to TRBD2. Germline V gene lookup returns CDR1 SGHAT and CDR2 FQDESV (reference sequence). Trimming took 3 bases from V and 3 from J; bases not matched to a gene: 2. There are 14 residues in the CDR3. This chain's CDR3 is CASSLGRDYNEQFF. CDR3 bases: TGTGCCAGCAGCTTGGGGAGGGACTACAATGAGCAGTTCTTC.

The V and J genes are TRBV9 and TRBJ2-3; D might be TRBD1 (6 bases). There are 15 residues in the CDR3. The ends were cut back, 6 bases at V and 1 base at J, with 15 bases in the middle. CDR1 and CDR2 from the germline V gene are SGDLS and YYNGEE. The CDR3 nucleotides read TGTGCCAGCACGCAGACAGGCGGTGGCACAGATACGCAGTATTTT. Amino acids: CASTQTGGGTDTQYF.

This clonotype was picked up a small number of times. V is TRBV5-1 and J is TRBJ2-1, with D tentatively TRBD2 (6 bases). The V end was cut by 3 bases, the J end by 10 bases, with 11 bases between. The CDR3 loop spans 12 amino acids. CDR1 and CDR2 (germline): SGHRS, YFSETQ. The CDR3, as DNA: TGCGCCAGCAGCTCCGCGGGGAAAGAGCAGTTCTTC. This sequence encodes CASSSAGKEQFF. The complete variable domain, with remaining parts taken from reference TRBV5-1 and TRBJ2-1, reads KAGVTQTPRYLIKTRGQQVTLSCSPISGHRSVSWYQQTPGQGLQFLFEYFSETQRNKGNFPGRFSGRQFSNSRSEMNVSTLELGDSALYLCASSSAGKEQFFGPGTRLTVL.

In its sample, this clonotype was seen a few times. The chain uses TRBV4-1 and TRBJ2-7; 10 bases fit TRBD1. Per the germline V gene, CDR1 is MGHRA and CDR2 is YSYEKL. The V and J ends lost 3 bases and 5 bases, in that order; junction bases with no gene match: 7. The CDR3 loop spans 15 amino acids. The DNA for the CDR3 is TGCGCCAGCAGCCACCCTGGACAGGGGGTCCACGAGCAGTACTTC. Residues: CASSHPGQGVHEQYF.

This clonotype was picked up one time. The gene calls are TRBV24-1 and TRBJ1-4; the D is unclear. V dropped 1 base and J dropped 11 bases, with 10 bases sitting between them. Germline V lookup: CDR1 KGHDR, CDR2 SFDVKD. The CDR3 is made up of 13 amino acids. The CDR3 sequence is CATSDLTTGKLFF. DNA for the CDR3: TGTGCCACCAGTGATTTAACGACTGGGAAACTGTTTTTT.

The chain combines TRBV6-2 or TRBV6-3 with TRBJ1-1, with 7 positions matching TRBD1. V trimming: 4 bases; J trimming: 0 bases; junction bases outside the gene matches: 14. The CDR3 extends over 18 amino acids. Germline V lookup: CDR1 MNHEY, CDR2 SVGEGT. CDR3 sequence: CASSLRGQTRELNTEAFF. The CDR3, as DNA: TGTGCCAGCAGTTTGAGGGGACAGACCAGAGAATTGAACACTGAAGCTTTCTTT.

The CDR3 sequence is CASSPGVDQPQHF. CDR3 bases: TGTGCCAGCAGTCCAGGGGTGGATCAGCCCCAGCATTTT. This chain connects TRBV6-1 to TRBJ1-5; weak D call: TRBD1 (6 bases). Germline V lookup: CDR1 MNHNS, CDR2 SASEGT. CDR3 length: 13 residues. The ends were cut back, 5 bases at V and 5 bases at J, with 10 bases in the middle.

This clonotype was seen a few times. The chain has TRBV3-1 and TRBJ2-6; no reliable D call. Between the trimmed V and J ends, which lost 0 bases and 2 bases, there was a span of 8 bases. CDR3 length: 16 amino acids. Germline-derived CDR1 and CDR2 are LGHDT and YNNKEL (reference sequence). CDR3 in amino acids: CASSQDRGAGANVLTF. The CDR3 nucleotides read TGTGCCAGCAGCCAAGATCGAGGTGCTGGGGCCAACGTCCTGACTTTC.

J is TRBJ2-3 and V is TRBV14, with D unclear. CDR3 size: 16 residues. Germline assignment: CDR1 SGHDN and CDR2 FVKESK. Trimming left V 0 bases short and J 3 bases short, with 13 bases between. The CDR3 DNA reads as TGTGCCAGCAGCCAAGAGGTTGTAGTGGGGACAGATACGCAGTATTTT. This sequence encodes CASSQEVVVGTDTQYF.

The chain has TRBV18 and TRBJ2-5; D is undetermined. The CDR3 loop spans 14 amino acids. Germline V gene lookup returns CDR1 KGHSH and CDR2 LQKENI. V dropped 5 bases and J dropped 1 base, with 11 bases sitting between them. The CDR3 DNA sequence: TGTGCCAGCTCAACCCAGCTTGGCCAAGAGACCCAGTACTTC. Encoded protein: CASSTQLGQETQYF.

This chain joins TRBV9 and TRBJ1-6, with 11 bases identical to TRBD1. The CDR3 is 16 residues long. J lost 7 bases, V lost 4 bases, and 7 bases had no gene match. Germline-derived CDR1 and CDR2 are SGDLS and YYNGEE. In DNA, the CDR3 is TGTGCCAGCAGCTCCTCTGGGACAGGGGGAAATTCACCCCTCCACTTT. It yields the protein CASSSSGTGGNSPLHF.

The chain combines TRBV30 with TRBJ2-1, with TRBD1 matching over 7 bases. From germline, CDR1 is GTSNPN and CDR2 SVGIG (reference sequence). Germline trimming cut 5 bases from V and 1 base from J; bases unmatched to any gene: 8. The CDR3 has 15 amino acids. Written as DNA, the CDR3 is TGTGCCTGGGCGAGGGGGCTCAGGTCCTACAATGAGCAGTTCTTC. Its translation is CAWARGLRSYNEQFF. The variable domain in full, with the rest retrieved from reference TRBV30 and TRBJ2-1, is SQTIHQWPATLVQPVGSPLSLECTVEGTSNPNLYWYRQAAGRGLQLLFYSVGIGQISSEVPQNLSASRPQDRQFILSSKKLLLSDSGFYLCAWARGLRSYNEQFFGPGTRLTVL.

This chain connects TRBV11-1 to TRBJ2-3; TRBD1 matches at 8 bases. The length of the CDR3 is 17 residues. Germline lookup yields CDR1 SGHAT and CDR2 FQDESV (reference sequence). V trimming: 5 bases; J trimming: 3 bases; junction bases outside the gene matches: 13. The CDR3 DNA sequence: TGTGCCAGCAGCCGGCGGGGTCAGGGGGCGCCGACAGATACGCAGTATTTT. This translates into CASSRRGQGAPTDTQYF.

The V gene is TRBV28, the J gene TRBJ1-5, with D perhaps matching TRBD1 (6 bases). Germline lookup yields CDR1 MDHEN and CDR2 SYDVKM. V lost 6 bases to trimming and J lost 7 bases, with 16 bases between them. CDR3 length: 14 residues. This CDR3 is CASRARGTLQPQHF. The CDR3 DNA reads TGTGCCAGCAGGGCAAGGGGGACCCTACAGCCCCAGCATTTT.

The chain joins TRBV5-4 to TRBJ2-5; D might be TRBD2 (6 bases). Germline V CDR1 and CDR2: SGHNT, YYREEE (reference sequence). The CDR3 has 13 residues. V dropped 4 bases and J dropped 0 bases, with 7 bases sitting between them. The CDR3 nucleotides are TGTGCCAGCAGCCGGGACTACCAAGAGACCCAGTACTTC. This encodes CASSRDYQETQYF.

J is TRBJ2-3 and V is TRBV11-2; TRBD2 aligns across 16 bases. Germline V lookup: CDR1 SGHAT, CDR2 FQNNGV. CDR3 length: 19 amino acids. With 1 base clipped from V and 2 bases from J, the junction kept 6 bases outside the gene matches. CDR3 DNA sequence: TGTGCCAGCAGCTTAGCGGGGACTAGCGGGAGGGCCTTCACAGATACGCAGTATTTT. The encoded protein is CASSLAGTSGRAFTDTQYF.

The rearrangement links TRBV11-2 to TRBJ2-3; 8 nucleotides align to TRBD2. Germline V CDR1 and CDR2: SGHAT, FQNNGV. There are 16 residues in the CDR3. Trimming took 5 bases from V and 4 from J; bases not matched to a gene: 11. Here the CDR3 DNA reads TGTGCCAGCAGCCACACGTGGACGGGAGGGGCAGATACGCAGTATTTT. Translated: CASSHTWTGGADTQYF. The complete variable domain, with remaining parts taken from reference TRBV11-2 and TRBJ2-3, reads EAGVAQSPRYKIIEKRQSVAFWCNPISGHATLYWYQQILGQGPKLLIQFQNNGVVDDSQLPKDRFSAERLKGVDSTLKIQPAKLEDSAVYLCASSHTWTGGADTQYFGPGTRLTVL.

There are a few counts of this clonotype. This chain connects TRBV29-1 to TRBJ1-2; possibly TRBD1 for D (6 bases). The CDR3 loop spans 15 amino acids. Germline V gene lookup returns CDR1 SQVTM and CDR2 ANQGSEA. The ends were cut back, 0 bases at V and 8 bases at J, with 19 bases in the middle. The DNA for the CDR3 is TGCAGCGTTGAAGATCGATTTGGGGGGCGCGGCGGCTACACCTTC. It encodes CSVEDRFGGRGGYTF.

V gene TRBV7-3 combines with J gene TRBJ2-1; D possibly corresponds to TRBD1 (6 bases). This CDR3 comprises 14 residues. Trimming pared 6 bases from V and 2 bases from J, leaving 11 bases between. The germline CDR1 and CDR2 sequences are SGHTA and FQGTGA. The CDR3 sequence is CASRYQGTYNEQFF. CDR3 DNA sequence: TGTGCCAGCAGGTACCAGGGGACCTACAATGAGCAGTTCTTC.

The chain recombines TRBV13 with TRBJ1-1; the D is unclear. CDR1 and CDR2 from the germline V gene are PRHDT and FYEKMQ (reference sequence). Trimming stripped 1 base from V and 2 bases from J, with 5 bases between. This CDR3 spans 13 amino acids. CDR3 DNA sequence: TGTGCCAGCAGCTTAGAGATAAACACTGAAGCTTTCTTT. The encoded protein is CASSLEINTEAFF.

This clonotype has more than one count but fewer than ten. The gene calls are TRBV28 and TRBJ2-7; D unresolved. Per the germline V gene, CDR1 is MDHEN and CDR2 is SYDVKM. V shed 7 bases and J shed 3 bases, with 19 bases lying between them. The CDR3 runs to 15 residues. This CDR3 is CASTTYRRTNYEQYF. The CDR3 bases are TGTGCCAGCACCACCTACCGTCGTACCAACTACGAGCAGTACTTC.

The chain links TRBV7-9 to TRBJ1-5; possibly TRBD1 for D (5 bases). CDR3 size: 20 residues. V shed 2 bases and J shed 0 bases, with 23 bases lying between them. In germline, CDR1 is SEHNR, CDR2 FQNEAQ (reference sequence). The CDR3, as DNA: TGTGCCAGCAGCTTATCCCTTGGGGATAGGGGCATCTCTAGCAATCAGCCCCAGCATTTT. Residues: CASSLSLGDRGISSNQPQHF.